This TCR beta chain was recorded in a study of T cells in Graves' hyperthyroidism and ophthalmopathy. Amplification of TCR beta CDR3 regions was performed using RNA transcripts as template. The TCR CDR3 was amplified in a first-round RT-PCR using the HTBI primer set. MiXCR was run by TCRdb on the multiplex PCR reads, yielding one entry per CDR3 protein. The sample includes about half a million distinct CDR3 sequences, 20% of them seen just once. J was trimmed by 3 bases and V by 6 bases; bases with no gene match: 6. This CDR3 comprises 15 residues. This clonotype was observed many times. The sequence was obtained from a man between 40 and 49 years old with Graves' ophthalmopathy. The rearrangement links TRBV12-3 or TRBV12-4 to TRBJ1-5; the match to TRBD1 covers 9 bases. The specimen was blood. The CDR3 here is CASSKTGGNNQPQHF. The CDR3 DNA follows: TGTGCCAGCAGCAAAACAGGGGGCAACAATCAGCCCCAGCATTTT.